The entry below describes one TCR beta chain. Some clones are missing from TCRdb's copy, which holds only in-frame ones; the method was immunoSEQ multiplex PCR. Among about 130,000 clones listed, approximately 74% were seen once. This record comes from a study of blood T cell repertoires in COVID-19. Study-level background: Sample material is recorded as cDNA or gDNA derived from T cells, B-cell-depleted T cells, or PBMCs.

This CDR3 is built from 12 residues. The V end lost 6 bases, the J end lost 6 bases, and 8 bases lay between the germline ends. Looked up from germline, CDR1 is SGHTA and CDR2 is FQGNSA. The chain combines TRBV7-2 with TRBJ2-2; D gene unclear. The sequencing sample was made of peripheral blood. The source is a woman in her 70s with acute or convalescent COVID-19. The CDR3 spells CASRLYPGELFF. The DNA for the CDR3 is TGTGCCAGCAGGTTATATCCCGGGGAGCTGTTTTTT.